Included here is one TCR beta chain sequence, with context. The antigen is not known. This sample was taken from a study of T-cell reconstitution after alpha-beta-depleted transplantation in children. General study points: Expanded graft clones numbering several hundred reportedly gave rise to alpha-beta T cells about two months after transplant. T-cell numbers and diversity, one year after transplant, stemmed largely from T cells that were newly produced.

Library preparation (for TCRbeta) was performed with unique molecular identifiers. MiXCR, applied by TCRdb to the PCR reads, yields one record per CDR3 protein. The sample holds about 1,000,000 distinct CDR3 sequences; roughly 29% are singletons and the top ten take about 28%. This CDR3 comprises 22 residues. Looked up from germline, CDR1 is LGHNA and CDR2 is YSLEER. The V gene lost 0 bases and the J gene lost 1 base, with 30 bases spanning the gap. The source is a boy in the first two years of life who had a stem cell transplant for SCID, so the T cells may come from the graft donor. V gene TRBV4-3 combines with J gene TRBJ1-1, with D perhaps matching TRBD1 (5 bases). The sequenced sample was PBMCs, mostly from graft donor cells, obtained 360 days after TCRalphabeta/CD19-depleted stem cell transplant. The CDR3 here is CASSQDRFIYGGTCFRNTEAFF. The CDR3 DNA follows: TGCGCCAGCAGCCAAGATCGTTTTATTTATGGGGGGACTTGCTTTAGGAACACTGAAGCTTTCTTT.